A single TCR beta chain is shown here with its context. The antigen remains undetermined. The record originates from a study of memory CD4+ T cells and cytomegalovirus serostatus. Whole-study findings and limits: Suggested: most of the CMV-linked TCR signature lies in CD4+ memory cells. Each of 65 to 70 CMV-associated TCRbeta sequences occurred in one to five individuals.

The table came from immunoSEQ multiplex PCR; TCRdb's copy has only in-frame clones and leaves some out. Of some 48,000 clones listed, just under 80% were seen once; the top ten hold about 0.73%. Single viable CD3+CD4+CD8-CD45RO+ cells were sorted as the memory CD4+ T cells. The CDR3 sequence is 15 residues long. Trimming shortened V by 0 bases and J by 8 bases, and 13 bases separated the two germline ends. Germline-derived CDR1 and CDR2 are LGHNA and YNFKEQ. The chain joins TRBV4-2 to TRBJ1-4; D gene unclear. This clonotype was sampled from an adult in good health and CMV-seronegative. Sequenced: memory CD4+ T cells from blood. In nucleotides, the CDR3 is TGTGCCAGCAGCCAAGATCACGGCGGGATGGAAAAACTGTTTTTT. Translation: CASSQDHGGMEKLFF.